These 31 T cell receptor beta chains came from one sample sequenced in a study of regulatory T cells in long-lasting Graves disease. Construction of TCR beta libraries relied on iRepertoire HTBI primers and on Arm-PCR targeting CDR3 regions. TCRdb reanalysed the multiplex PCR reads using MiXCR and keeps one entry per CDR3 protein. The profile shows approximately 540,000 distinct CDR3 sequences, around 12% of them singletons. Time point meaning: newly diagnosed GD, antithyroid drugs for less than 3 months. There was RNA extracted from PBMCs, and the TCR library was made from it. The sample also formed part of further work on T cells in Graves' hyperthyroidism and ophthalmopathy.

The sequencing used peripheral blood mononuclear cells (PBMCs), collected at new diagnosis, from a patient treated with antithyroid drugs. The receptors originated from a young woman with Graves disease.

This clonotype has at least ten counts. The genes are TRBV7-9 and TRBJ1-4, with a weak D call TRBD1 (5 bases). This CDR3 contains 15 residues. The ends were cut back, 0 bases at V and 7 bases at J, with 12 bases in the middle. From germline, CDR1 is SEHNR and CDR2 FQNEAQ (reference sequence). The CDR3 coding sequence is TGTGCCAGCAGCTTAGCGCTCGGGGGAGGTGAAAAACTGTTTTTT. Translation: CASSLALGGGEKLFF.

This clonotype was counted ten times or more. For the CDR3, the DNA is TGCAGCGCCAACATGGGGGAAAAACTGTTTTTT. Its protein is CSANMGEKLFF. The rearrangement joins TRBV29-1 to TRBJ1-4; D gene unclear. This CDR3 contains 11 residues. Germline V gives CDR1 SQVTM, CDR2 ANQGSEA. V lost 7 bases, J lost 8 bases, and 11 bases lay in between.

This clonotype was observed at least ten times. The CDR3 spells CASSLYPGAKNIQYF. CDR3 coding DNA: TGTGCCAGCAGCTTATACCCGGGAGCCAAAAACATTCAGTACTTC. The chain couples TRBV11-2 to TRBJ2-4; D not certain. Germline assignment: CDR1 SGHAT and CDR2 FQNNGV. V lost 2 bases to trimming and J lost 0 bases, with 8 bases between them. The length of the CDR3 is 15 residues.

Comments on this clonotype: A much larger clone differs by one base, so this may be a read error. Here the CDR3 reads CASSPERSQFF. The CDR3 coding sequence is TGTGCCAGCAGCCCTGAGCGGAGTCAGTTCTTC. This chain uses TRBV11-2 with TRBJ2-4, with a weak D call TRBD2 (5 bases). Gene TRBJ2-1 matches the end of the DNA better, so the J call may be wrong. CDR1 and CDR2 (germline): SGHAT, FQNNGV. The CDR3 spans 11 residues.

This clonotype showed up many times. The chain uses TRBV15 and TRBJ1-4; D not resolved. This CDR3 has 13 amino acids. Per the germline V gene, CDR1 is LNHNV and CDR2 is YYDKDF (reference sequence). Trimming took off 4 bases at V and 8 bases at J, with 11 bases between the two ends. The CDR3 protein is CATSTNRQEKLFF. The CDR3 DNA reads TGTGCCACCAGCACGAACCGACAAGAAAAACTGTTTTTT.

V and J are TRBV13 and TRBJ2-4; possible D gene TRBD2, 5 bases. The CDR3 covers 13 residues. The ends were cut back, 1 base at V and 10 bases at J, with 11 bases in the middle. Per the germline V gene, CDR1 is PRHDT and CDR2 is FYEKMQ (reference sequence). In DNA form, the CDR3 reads TGTGCCAGCAGCTTAGAGGCAGCGGCAATTCAGTACTTC. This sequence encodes CASSLEAAAIQYF. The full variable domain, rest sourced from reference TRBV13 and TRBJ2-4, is AAGVIQSPRHLIKEKRETATLKCYPIPRHDTVYWYQQGPGQDPQFLISFYEKMQSDKGSIPDRFSAQQFSDYHSELNMSSLELGDSALYFCASSLEAAAIQYFGAGTRLSVL.

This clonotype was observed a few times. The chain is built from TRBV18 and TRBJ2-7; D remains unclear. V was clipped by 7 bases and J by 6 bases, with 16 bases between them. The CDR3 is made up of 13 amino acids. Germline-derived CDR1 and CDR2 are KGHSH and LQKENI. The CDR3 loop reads CASLPYGVGEQYF. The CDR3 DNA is TGTGCCAGCTTACCCTATGGGGTGGGCGAGCAGTACTTC.

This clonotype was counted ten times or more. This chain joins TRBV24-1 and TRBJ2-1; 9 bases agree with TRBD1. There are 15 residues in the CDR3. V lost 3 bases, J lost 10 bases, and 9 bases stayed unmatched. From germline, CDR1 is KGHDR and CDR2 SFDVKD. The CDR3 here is CATSDTGTGSREQFF. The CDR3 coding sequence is TGTGCCACCAGTGATACCGGGACAGGGTCGAGGGAGCAGTTCTTC.

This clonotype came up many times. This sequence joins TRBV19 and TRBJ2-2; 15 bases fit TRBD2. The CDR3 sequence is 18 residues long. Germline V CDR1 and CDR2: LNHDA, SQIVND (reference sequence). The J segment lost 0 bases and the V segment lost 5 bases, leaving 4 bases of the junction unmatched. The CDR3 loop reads CASSSGTSGRSNTGELFF. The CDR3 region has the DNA TGTGCCAGTAGTTCGGGGACTAGCGGGAGGTCGAACACCGGGGAGCTGTTTTTT.

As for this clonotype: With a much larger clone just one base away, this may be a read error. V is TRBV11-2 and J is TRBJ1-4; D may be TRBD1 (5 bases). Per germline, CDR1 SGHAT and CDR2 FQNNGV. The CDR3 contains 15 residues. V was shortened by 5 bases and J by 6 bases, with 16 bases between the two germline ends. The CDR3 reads CASSGRGVPDEKLFF. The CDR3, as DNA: TGTGCCAGCAGCGGCCGGGGCGTCCCTGATGAAAAACTGTTTTTT.

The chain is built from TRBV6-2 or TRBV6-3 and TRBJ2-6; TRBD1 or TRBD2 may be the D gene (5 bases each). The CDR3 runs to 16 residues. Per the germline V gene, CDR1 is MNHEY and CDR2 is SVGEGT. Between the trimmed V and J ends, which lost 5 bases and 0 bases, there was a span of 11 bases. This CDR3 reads CASSKGTVSGANVLTF. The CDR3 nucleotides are TGTGCCAGCAGTAAGGGGACCGTCTCTGGGGCCAACGTCCTGACTTTC.

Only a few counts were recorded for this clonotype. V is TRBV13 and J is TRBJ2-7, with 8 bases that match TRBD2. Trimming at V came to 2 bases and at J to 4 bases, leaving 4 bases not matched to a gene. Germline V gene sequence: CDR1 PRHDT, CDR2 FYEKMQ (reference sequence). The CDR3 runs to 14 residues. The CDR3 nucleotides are TGTGCCAGCAGCTTATACGGGAGGGTGTACGAGCAGTACTTC. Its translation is CASSLYGRVYEQYF.

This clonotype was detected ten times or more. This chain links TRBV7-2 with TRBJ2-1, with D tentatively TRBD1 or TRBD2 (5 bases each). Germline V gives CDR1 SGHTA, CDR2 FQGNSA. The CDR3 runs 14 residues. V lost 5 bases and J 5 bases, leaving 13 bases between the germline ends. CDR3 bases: TGTGCCAGCAGCCGGGGCCCTAACAACAATGAGCAGTTCTTC. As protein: CASSRGPNNNEQFF.

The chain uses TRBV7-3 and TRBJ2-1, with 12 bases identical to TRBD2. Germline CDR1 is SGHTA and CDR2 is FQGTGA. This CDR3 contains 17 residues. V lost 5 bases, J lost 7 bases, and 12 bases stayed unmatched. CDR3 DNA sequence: TGTGCCAGCAGCCCGACCCCTCTAGCGGGAGGGAGGAATGAGCAGTTCTTC. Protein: CASSPTPLAGGRNEQFF.

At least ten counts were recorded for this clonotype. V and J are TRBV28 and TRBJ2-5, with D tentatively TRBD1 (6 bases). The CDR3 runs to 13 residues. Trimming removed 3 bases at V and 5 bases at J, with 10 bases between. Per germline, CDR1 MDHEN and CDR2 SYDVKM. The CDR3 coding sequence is TGTGCCAGCAGTTTCAGGGGAATTGAGACCCAGTACTTC. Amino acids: CASSFRGIETQYF.

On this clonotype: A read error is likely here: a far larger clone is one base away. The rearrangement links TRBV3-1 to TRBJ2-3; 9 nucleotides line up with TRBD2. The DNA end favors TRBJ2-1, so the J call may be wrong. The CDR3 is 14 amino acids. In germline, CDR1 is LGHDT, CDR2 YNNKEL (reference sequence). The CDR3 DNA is TGTGCCAGCATGGCGGGAGGGCCGTACGATGAGCAGTTCTTC. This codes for CASMAGGPYDEQFF.

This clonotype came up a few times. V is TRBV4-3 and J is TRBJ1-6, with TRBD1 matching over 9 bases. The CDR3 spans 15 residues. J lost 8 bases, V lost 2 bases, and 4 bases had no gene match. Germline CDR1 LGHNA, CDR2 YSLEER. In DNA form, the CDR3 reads TGCGCCAGCAGCCAAATCCGGGACAGGGATTCACCCCTCCACTTT. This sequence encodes CASSQIRDRDSPLHF.

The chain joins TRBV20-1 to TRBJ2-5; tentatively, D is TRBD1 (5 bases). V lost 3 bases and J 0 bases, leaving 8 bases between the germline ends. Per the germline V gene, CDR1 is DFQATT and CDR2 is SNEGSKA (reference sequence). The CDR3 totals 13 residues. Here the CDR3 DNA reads TGCAGTGCTAGTAGGACATACCAAGAGACCCAGTACTTC. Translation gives CSASRTYQETQYF.

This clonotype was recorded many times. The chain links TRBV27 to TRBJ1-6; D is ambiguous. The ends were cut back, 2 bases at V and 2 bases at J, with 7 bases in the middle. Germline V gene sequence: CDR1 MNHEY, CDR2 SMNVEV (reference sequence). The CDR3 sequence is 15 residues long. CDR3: CASSLVAPYNSPLHF. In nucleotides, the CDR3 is TGTGCCAGCAGTTTAGTGGCGCCCTATAATTCACCCCTCCACTTT.

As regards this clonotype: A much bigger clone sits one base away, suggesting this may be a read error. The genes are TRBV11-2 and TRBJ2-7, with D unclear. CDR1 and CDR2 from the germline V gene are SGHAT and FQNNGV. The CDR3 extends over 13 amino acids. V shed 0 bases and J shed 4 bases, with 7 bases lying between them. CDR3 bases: TGTGCCAGCAGCTTAGATGAAGCTTACGAGCAGTACTTC. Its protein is CASSLDEAYEQYF.

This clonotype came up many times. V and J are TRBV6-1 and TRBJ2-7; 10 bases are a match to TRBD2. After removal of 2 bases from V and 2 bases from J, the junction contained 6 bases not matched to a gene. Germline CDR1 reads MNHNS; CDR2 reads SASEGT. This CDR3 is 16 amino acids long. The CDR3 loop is CASSELGTSVTYEQYF. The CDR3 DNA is TGTGCCAGCAGTGAACTCGGGACTAGCGTAACCTACGAGCAGTACTTC.

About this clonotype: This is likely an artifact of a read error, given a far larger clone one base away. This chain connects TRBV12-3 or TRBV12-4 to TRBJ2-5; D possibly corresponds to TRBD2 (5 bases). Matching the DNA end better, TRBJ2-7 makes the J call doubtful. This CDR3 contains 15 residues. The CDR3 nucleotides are TGTGCCAGCAGATCGGCTGGGGAGTTCACTTCCGAGCAGTACTTC. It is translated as CASRSAGEFTSEQYF.

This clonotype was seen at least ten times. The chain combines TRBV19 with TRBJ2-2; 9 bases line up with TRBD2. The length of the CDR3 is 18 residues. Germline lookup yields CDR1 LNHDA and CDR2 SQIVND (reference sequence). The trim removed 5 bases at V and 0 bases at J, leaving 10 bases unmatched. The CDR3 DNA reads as TGTGCCAGTAGTCCAGACCTAGCGGGGTTATCGAACACCGGGGAGCTGTTTTTT. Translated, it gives CASSPDLAGLSNTGELFF.

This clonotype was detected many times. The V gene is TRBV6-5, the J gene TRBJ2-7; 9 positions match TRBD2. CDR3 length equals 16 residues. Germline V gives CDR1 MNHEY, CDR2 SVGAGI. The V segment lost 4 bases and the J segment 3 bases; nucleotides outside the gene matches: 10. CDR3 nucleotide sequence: TGTGCCAGCAGTTCAACTGGCGGGAGGGCCTTCTACGAGCAGTACTTC. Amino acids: CASSSTGGRAFYEQYF.

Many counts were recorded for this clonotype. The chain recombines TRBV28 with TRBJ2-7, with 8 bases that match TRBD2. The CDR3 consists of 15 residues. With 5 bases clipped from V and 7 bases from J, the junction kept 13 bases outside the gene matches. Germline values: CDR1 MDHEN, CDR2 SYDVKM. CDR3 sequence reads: CASSKSSGSPREQYF. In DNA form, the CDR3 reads TGTGCCAGCAGTAAATCTAGCGGGTCACCGAGGGAGCAGTACTTC. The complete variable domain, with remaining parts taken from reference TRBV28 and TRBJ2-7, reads DVKVTQSSRYLVKRTGEKVFLECVQDMDHENMFWYRQDPGLGLRLIYFSYDVKMKEKGDIPEGYSVSREKKERFSLILESASTNQTSMYLCASSKSSGSPREQYFGPGTRLTVT.

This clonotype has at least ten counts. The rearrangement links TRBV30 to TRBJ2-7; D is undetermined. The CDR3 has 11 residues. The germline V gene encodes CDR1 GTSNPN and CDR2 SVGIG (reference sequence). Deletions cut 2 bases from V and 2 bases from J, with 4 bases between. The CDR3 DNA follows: TGTGCCTGGAGTTTCGCCTACGAGCAGTACTTC. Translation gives CAWSFAYEQYF.

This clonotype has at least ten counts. CDR3 residues: CSARTGVGNTEAFF. CDR3 in DNA: TGCAGCGCCCGGACAGGGGTTGGGAACACTGAAGCTTTCTTT. The J gene is TRBJ1-1, the V gene TRBV29-1, with TRBD1 matching over 9 bases. The CDR3 sequence is 14 residues long. Germline CDR1 SQVTM, CDR2 ANQGSEA. J was trimmed by 1 base and V by 7 bases; bases with no gene match: 7.

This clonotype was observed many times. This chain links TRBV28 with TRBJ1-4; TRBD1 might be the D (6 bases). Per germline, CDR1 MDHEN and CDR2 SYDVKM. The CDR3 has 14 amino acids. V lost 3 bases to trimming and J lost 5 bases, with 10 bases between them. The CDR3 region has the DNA TGTGCCAGCAGTTTGCCCGGGGGCAATGAAAAACTGTTTTTT. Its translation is CASSLPGGNEKLFF.

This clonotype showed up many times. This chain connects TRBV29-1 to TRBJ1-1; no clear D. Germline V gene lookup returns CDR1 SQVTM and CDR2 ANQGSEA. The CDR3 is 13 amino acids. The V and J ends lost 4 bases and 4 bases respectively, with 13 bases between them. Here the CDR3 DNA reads TGCAGCGTTGCGGTCGGGGTGGGCACTGAAGCTTTCTTT. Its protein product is CSVAVGVGTEAFF.

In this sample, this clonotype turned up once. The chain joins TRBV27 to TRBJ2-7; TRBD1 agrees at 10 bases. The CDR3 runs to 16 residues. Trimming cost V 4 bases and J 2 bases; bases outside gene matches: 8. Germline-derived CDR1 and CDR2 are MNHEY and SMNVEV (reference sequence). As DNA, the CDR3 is TGTGCCAGCAGTTCAGGCCCGGGACAGGGGCCCTACGAGCAGTACTTC. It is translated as CASSSGPGQGPYEQYF.

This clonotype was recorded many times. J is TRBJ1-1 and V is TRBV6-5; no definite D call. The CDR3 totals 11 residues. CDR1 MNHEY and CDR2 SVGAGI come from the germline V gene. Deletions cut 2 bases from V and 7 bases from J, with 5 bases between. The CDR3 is CASSYQLEAFF. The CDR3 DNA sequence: TGTGCCAGCAGTTACCAGCTTGAAGCTTTCTTT.